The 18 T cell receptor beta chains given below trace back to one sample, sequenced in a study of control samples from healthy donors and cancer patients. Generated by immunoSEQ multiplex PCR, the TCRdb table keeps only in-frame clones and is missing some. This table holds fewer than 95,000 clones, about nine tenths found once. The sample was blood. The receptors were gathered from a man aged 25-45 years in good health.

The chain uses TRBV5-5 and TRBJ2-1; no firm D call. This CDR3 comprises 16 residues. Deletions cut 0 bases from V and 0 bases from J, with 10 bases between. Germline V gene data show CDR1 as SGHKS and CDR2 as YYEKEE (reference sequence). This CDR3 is CASSLVYGVSYNEQFF. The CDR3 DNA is TGTGCCAGCAGCTTGGTCTACGGTGTCTCCTACAATGAGCAGTTCTTC.

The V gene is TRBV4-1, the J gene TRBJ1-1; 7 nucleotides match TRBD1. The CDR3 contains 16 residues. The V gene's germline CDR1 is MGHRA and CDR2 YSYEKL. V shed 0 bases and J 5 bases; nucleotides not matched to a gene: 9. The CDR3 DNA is TGCGCCAGCAGCCAAGAACCCAACAGGGGTGAAACTGAAGCTTTCTTT. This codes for CASSQEPNRGETEAFF.

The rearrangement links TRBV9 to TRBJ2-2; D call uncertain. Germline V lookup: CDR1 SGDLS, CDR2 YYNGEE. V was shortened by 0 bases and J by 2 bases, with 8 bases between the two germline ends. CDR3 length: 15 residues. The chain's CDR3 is CASSVVGINTGELFF. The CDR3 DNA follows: TGTGCCAGCAGCGTAGTAGGGATAAACACCGGGGAGCTGTTTTTT.

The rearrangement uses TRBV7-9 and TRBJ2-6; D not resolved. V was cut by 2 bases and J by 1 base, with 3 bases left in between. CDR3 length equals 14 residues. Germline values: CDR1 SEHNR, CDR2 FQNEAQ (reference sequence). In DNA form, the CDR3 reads TGTGCCAGCAGCTTAAGTTCTGGGGCCAACGTCCTGACTTTC. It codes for CASSLSSGANVLTF.

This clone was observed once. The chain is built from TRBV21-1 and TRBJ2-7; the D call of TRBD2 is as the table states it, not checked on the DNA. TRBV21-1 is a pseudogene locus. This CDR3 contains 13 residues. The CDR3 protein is CAKRELAIYEQYF. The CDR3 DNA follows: TGTGCCAAAAGGGAACTAGCGATCTACGAGCAGTACTTC.

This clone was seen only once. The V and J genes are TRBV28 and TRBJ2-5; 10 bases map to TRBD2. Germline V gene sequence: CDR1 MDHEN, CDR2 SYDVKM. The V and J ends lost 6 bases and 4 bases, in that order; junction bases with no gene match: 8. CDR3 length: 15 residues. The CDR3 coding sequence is TGTGCCAGCAGGCCTAGCGGGAGAGGGGGAGAGACCCAGTACTTC. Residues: CASRPSGRGGETQYF.

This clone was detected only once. CDR3 nucleotides: TGTGCCAGCAGCACAGGACTGAATGTCTACGAGCAGTACTTC. This sequence encodes CASSTGLNVYEQYF. The chain uses TRBV9 and TRBJ2-7, with D possibly called TRBD1 or TRBD2 (5 bases each). Germline loops: CDR1 SGDLS, CDR2 YYNGEE. The CDR3 runs to 14 residues. Between the trimmed V and J ends, which lost 4 bases and 3 bases, there was a span of 14 bases.

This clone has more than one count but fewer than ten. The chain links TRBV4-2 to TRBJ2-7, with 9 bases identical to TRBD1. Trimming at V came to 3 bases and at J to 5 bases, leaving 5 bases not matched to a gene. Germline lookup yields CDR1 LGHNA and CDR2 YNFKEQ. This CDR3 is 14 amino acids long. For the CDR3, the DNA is TGTGCCAGCAGCCAGGGGGACAGGGAGCACGAGCAGTACTTC. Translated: CASSQGDREHEQYF.

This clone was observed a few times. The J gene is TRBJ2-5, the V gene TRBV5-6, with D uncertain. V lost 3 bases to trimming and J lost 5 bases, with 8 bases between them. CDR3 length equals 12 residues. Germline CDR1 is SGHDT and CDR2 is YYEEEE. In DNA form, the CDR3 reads TGTGCCAGCAGCTCGTACCGGGAGACCCAGTACTTC. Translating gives CASSSYRETQYF.

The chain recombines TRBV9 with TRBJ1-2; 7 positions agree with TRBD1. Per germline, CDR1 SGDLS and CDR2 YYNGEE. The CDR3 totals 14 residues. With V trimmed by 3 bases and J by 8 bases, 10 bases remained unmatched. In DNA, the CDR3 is TGTGCCAGCAGCGCCGGGACAGCTTCGGGCGGCTACACCTTC. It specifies CASSAGTASGGYTF.

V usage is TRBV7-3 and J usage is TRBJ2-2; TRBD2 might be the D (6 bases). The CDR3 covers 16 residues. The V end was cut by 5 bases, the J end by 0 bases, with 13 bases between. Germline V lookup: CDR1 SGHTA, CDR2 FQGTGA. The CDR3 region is CASSRISGANTGELFF. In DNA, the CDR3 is TGTGCCAGCAGCCGGATTAGCGGTGCGAACACCGGGGAGCTGTTTTTT.

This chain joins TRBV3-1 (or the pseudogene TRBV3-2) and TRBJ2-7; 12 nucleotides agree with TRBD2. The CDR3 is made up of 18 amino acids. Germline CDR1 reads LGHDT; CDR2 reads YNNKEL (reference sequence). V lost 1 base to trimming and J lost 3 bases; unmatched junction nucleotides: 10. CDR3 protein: CASSQARPSGRASYEQYF. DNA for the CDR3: TGTGCCAGCAGCCAAGCTCGACCTAGCGGGAGGGCCAGCTACGAGCAGTACTTC.

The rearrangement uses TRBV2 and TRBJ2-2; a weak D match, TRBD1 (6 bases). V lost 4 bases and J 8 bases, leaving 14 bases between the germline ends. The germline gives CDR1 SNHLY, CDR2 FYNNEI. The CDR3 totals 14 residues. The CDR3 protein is CASSVPRGIGELFF. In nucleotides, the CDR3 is TGTGCCAGCAGTGTACCTAGGGGGATTGGGGAGCTGTTTTTT.

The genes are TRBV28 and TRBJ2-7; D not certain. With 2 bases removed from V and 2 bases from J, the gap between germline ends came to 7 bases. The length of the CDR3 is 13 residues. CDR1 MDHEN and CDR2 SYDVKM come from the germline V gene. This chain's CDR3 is CASSLGVTYEQYF. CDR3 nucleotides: TGTGCCAGCAGTTTAGGGGTGACCTACGAGCAGTACTTC. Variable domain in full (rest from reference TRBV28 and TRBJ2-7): DVKVTQSSRYLVKRTGEKVFLECVQDMDHENMFWYRQDPGLGLRLIYFSYDVKMKEKGDIPEGYSVSREKKERFSLILESASTNQTSMYLCASSLGVTYEQYFGPGTRLTVT.

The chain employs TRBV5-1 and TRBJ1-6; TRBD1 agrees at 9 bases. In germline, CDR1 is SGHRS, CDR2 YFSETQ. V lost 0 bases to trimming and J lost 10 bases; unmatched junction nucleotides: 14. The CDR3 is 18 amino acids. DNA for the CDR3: TGCGCCAGCAGCTTGGCGTCGGTCACAGGGGGCTCCTACTCACCCCTCCACTTT. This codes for CASSLASVTGGSYSPLHF.

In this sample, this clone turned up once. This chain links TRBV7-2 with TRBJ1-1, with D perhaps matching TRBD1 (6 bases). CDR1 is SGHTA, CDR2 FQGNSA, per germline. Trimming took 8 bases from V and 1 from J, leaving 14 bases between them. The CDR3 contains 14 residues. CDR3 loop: CASVLQQGNTEAFF. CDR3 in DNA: TGTGCCAGCGTCTTACAACAGGGGAACACTGAAGCTTTCTTT. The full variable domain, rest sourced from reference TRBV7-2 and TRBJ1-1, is GAGVSQSPSNKVTEKGKDVELRCDPISGHTALYWYRQSLGQGLEFLIYFQGNSAPDKSGLPSDRFSAERTGGSVSTLTIQRTQQEDSAVYLCASVLQQGNTEAFFGQGTRLTVV.

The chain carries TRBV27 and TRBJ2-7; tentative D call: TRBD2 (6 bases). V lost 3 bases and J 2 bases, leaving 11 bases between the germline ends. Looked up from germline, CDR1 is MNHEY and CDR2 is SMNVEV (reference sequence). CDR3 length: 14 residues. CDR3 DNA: TGTGCCAGCAGTTTCTGGGGGGAAACCTACGAGCAGTACTTC. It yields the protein CASSFWGETYEQYF.

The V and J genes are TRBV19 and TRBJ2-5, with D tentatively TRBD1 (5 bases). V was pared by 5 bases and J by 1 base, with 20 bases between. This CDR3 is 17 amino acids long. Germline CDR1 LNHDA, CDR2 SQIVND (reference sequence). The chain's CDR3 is CASSPLGQGILQETQYF. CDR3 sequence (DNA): TGTGCCAGTAGTCCCCTCGGTCAGGGTATTCTCCAAGAGACCCAGTACTTC.